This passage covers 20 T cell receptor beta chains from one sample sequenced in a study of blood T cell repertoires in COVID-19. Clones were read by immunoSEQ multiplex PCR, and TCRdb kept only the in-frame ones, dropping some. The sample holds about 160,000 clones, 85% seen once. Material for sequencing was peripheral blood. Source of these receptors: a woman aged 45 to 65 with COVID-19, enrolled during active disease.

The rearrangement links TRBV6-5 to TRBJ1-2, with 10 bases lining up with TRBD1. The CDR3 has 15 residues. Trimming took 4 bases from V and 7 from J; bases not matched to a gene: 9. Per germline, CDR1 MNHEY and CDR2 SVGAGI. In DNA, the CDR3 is TGTGCCAGCAGTTCAACCCGACAGGGGGCGGCTGGCTACACCTTC. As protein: CASSSTRQGAAGYTF.

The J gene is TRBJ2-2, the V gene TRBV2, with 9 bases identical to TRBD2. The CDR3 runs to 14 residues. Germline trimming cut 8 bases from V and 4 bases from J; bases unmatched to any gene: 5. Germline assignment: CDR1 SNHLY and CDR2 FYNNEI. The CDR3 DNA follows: TGTGCCAGCGCGGGGGGGGCCGGCACCGGGGAGCTGTTTTTT. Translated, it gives CASAGGAGTGELFF. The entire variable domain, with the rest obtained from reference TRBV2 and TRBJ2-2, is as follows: EPEVTQTPSHQVTQMGQEVILRCVPISNHLYFYWYRQILGQKVEFLVSFYNNEISEKSEIFDDQFSVERPDGSNFTLKIRSTKLEDSAMYFCASAGGAGTGELFFGEGSRLTVL.

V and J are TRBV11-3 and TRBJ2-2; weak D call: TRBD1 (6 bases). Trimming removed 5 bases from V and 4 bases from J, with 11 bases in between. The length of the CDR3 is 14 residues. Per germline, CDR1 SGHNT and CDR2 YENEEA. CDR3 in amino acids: CASSLDRTTGELFF. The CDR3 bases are TGTGCCAGCAGCCTTGACAGGACCACCGGGGAGCTGTTTTTT.

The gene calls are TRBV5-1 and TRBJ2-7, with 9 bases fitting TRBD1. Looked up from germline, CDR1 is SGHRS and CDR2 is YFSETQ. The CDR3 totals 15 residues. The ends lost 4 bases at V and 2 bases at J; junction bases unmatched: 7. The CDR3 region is CASSEGTGRTYEQYF. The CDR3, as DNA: TGCGCCAGCAGCGAGGGGACAGGGAGAACCTACGAGCAGTACTTC.

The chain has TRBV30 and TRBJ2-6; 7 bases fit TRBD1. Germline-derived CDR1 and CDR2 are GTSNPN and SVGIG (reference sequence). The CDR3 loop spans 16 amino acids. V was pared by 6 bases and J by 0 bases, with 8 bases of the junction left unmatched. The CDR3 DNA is TGTGCCTGTCAAGGGGGACAGATCTCTGGGGCCAACGTCCTGACTTTC. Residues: CACQGGQISGANVLTF.

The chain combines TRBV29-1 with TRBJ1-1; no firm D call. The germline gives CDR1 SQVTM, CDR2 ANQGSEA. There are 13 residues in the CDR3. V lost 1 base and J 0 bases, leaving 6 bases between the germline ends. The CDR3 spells CSVEAQLNTEAFF. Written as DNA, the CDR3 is TGCAGCGTTGAAGCCCAATTGAACACTGAAGCTTTCTTT. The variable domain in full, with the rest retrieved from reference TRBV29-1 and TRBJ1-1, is SAVISQKPSRDICQRGTSLTIQCQVDSQVTMMFWYRQQPGQSLTLIATANQGSEATYESGFVIDKFPISRPNLTFSTLTVSNMSPEDSSIYLCSVEAQLNTEAFFGQGTRLTVV.

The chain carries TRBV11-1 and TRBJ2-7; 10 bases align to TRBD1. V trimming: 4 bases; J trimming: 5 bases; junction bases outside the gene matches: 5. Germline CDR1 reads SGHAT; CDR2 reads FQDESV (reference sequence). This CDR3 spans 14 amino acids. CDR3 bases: TGTGCCAGCAGCTCGGACAGGGGGGGCAACGAGCAGTACTTC. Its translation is CASSSDRGGNEQYF.

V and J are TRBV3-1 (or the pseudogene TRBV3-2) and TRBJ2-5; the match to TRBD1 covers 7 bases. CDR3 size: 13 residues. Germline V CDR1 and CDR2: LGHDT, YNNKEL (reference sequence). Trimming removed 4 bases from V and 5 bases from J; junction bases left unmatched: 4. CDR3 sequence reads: CASSRQGVETQYF. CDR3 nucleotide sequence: TGTGCCAGCAGCCGCCAGGGGGTTGAGACCCAGTACTTC.

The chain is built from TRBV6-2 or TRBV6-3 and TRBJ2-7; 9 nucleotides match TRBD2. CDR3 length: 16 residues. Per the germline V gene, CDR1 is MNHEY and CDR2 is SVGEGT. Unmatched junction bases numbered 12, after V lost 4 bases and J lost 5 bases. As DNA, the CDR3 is TGTGCCAGCAGTTCCAGCGGGCGGGGGGGCATCGACGAGCAGTACTTC. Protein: CASSSSGRGGIDEQYF.

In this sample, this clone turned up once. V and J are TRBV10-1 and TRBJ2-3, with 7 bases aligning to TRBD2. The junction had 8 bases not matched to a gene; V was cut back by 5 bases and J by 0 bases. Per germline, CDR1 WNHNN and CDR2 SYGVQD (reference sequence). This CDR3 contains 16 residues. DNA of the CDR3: TGCGCCAGCAGTTACACTAGCGATATTAGCACAGATACGCAGTATTTT. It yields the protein CASSYTSDISTDTQYF.

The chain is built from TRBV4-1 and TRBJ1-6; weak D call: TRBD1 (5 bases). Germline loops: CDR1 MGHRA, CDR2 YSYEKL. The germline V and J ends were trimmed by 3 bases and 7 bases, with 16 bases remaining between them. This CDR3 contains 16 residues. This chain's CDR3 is CASSHDPGTLNSPLHF. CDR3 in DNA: TGCGCCAGCAGCCACGATCCCGGGACTTTGAATTCACCCCTCCACTTT.

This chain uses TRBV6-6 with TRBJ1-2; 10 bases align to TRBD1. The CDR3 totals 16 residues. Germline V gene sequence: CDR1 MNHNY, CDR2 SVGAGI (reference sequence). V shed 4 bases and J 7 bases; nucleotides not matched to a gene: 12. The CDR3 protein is CASSFDWTGGNGGYTF. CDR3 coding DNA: TGTGCCAGCAGTTTCGACTGGACAGGGGGGAATGGTGGCTACACCTTC.

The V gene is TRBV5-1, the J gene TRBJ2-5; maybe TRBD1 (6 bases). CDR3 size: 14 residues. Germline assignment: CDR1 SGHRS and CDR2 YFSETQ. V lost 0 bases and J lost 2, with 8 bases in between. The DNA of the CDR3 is TGCGCCAGCAGCTTGGGGACAGCACAAGAGACCCAGTACTTC. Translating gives CASSLGTAQETQYF.

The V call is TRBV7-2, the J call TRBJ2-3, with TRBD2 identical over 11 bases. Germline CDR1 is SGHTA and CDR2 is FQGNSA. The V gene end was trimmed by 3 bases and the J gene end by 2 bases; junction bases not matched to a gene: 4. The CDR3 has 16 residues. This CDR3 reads CASSFRLAGYTDTQYF. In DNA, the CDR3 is TGTGCCAGCAGCTTTAGACTAGCGGGGTACACAGATACGCAGTATTTT.

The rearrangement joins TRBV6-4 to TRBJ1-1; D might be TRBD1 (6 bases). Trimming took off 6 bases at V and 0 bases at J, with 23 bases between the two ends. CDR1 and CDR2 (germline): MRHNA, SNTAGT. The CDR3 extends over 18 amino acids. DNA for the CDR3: TGTGCCAGCAGAGCTACGGGACACTCGGGGCCAATGAACACTGAAGCTTTCTTT. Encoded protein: CASRATGHSGPMNTEAFF.

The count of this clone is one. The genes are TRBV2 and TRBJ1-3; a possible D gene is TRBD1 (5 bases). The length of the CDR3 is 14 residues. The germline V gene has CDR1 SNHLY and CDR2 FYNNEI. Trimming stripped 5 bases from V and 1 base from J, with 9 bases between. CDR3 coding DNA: TGTGCCAGCAGTCGCAGGGTGTCTGGAAACACCATATATTTT. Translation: CASSRRVSGNTIYF.

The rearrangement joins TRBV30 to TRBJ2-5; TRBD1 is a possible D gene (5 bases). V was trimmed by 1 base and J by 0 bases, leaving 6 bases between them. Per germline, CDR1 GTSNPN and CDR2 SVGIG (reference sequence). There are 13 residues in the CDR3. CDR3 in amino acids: CAWSEGNQETQYF. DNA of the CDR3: TGTGCCTGGAGTGAGGGGAACCAAGAGACCCAGTACTTC.

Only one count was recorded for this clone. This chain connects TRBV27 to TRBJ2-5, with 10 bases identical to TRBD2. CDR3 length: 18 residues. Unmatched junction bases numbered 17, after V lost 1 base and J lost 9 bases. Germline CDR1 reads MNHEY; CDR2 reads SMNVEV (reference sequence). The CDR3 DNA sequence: TGTGCCAGCAGTTTATGGGCCCCCTTAAGAGCGGGGGGGCCCCCCCAGTACTTC. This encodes CASSLWAPLRAGGPPQYF.

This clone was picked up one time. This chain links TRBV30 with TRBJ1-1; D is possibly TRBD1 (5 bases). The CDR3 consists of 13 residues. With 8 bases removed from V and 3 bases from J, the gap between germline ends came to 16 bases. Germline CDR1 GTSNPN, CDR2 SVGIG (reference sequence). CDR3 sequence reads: CAGMWGGYTEAFF. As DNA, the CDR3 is TGTGCCGGGATGTGGGGGGGATACACTGAAGCTTTCTTT.

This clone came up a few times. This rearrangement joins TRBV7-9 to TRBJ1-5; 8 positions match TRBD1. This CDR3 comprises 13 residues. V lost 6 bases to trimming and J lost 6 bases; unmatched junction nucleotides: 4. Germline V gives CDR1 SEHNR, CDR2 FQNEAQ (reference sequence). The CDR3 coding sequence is TGTGCCAGCAGTCCAGGGGGCGGTCAGCCCCAGCATTTT. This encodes CASSPGGGQPQHF.